This passage covers 27 T cell receptor beta chains from one sample sequenced in a study of siplizumab effects on memory and regulatory T cells. No antigens are known for them. The mixed lymphocyte reaction cells were held in coculture (37°C) for 5 to 6 days. Measured with immunoSEQ multiplex PCR; TCRdb has only the in-frame clones, and not every one. The data show about 14,000 clones, 49% seen once. Sequences were obtained from CFSE-low (dividing) CD4+ T cells sorted from an allogeneic mixed lymphocyte reaction. Receptors originate from a human donor in good health; the cells came from an allogeneic mixed lymphocyte reaction.

In this sample, this clone turned up once. The CDR3 sequence: CASSQSTGGGISPMNTGELFF. In DNA form, the CDR3 reads TGTGCCAGTAGCCAATCAACAGGGGGCGGAATCTCTCCCATGAACACCGGGGAGCTGTTTTTT. This chain connects TRBV19 to TRBJ2-2; TRBD1 aligns across 9 bases. This CDR3 is built from 21 residues. CDR1 is LNHDA, CDR2 SQIVND, per germline (reference sequence). V was clipped by 6 bases and J by 1 base; unmatched bases: 21.

The table lists this clone with a few counts. The chain couples TRBV10-1 to TRBJ2-1; D is unresolved. Germline assignment: CDR1 WNHNN and CDR2 SYGVQD (reference sequence). The ends were cut back, 6 bases at V and 9 bases at J, with 15 bases in the middle. The CDR3 has 13 residues. CDR3 bases: TGCGCCAGCAGCGGAGACGTGGTAACTGAGCAGTTCTTC. This sequence encodes CASSGDVVTEQFF.

This chain uses TRBV19 with TRBJ1-6, with unresolved D. Trimming shortened V by 5 bases and J by 7 bases, and 15 bases separated the two germline ends. Germline-derived CDR1 and CDR2 are LNHDA and SQIVND (reference sequence). The CDR3 extends over 15 amino acids. CDR3 sequence (DNA): TGTGCCAGTAGTTCGTTACACCAACAGAATTCACCCCTCCACTTT. It encodes CASSSLHQQNSPLHF. Complete variable domain (other parts from reference TRBV19 and TRBJ1-6): DGGITQSPKYLFRKEGQNVTLSCEQNLNHDAMYWYRQDPGQGLRLIYYSQIVNDFQKGDIAEGYSVSREKKESFPLTVTSAQKNPTAFYLCASSSLHQQNSPLHFGNGTRLTVT.

This chain joins TRBV5-1 and TRBJ2-5; D is unresolved. CDR1 and CDR2 (germline): SGHRS, YFSETQ. This CDR3 is built from 14 residues. The ends were cut back, 0 bases at V and 4 bases at J, with 10 bases in the middle. The CDR3 sequence is CASSLGAGSETQYF. The DNA for the CDR3 is TGCGCCAGCAGCTTGGGGGCAGGTTCAGAGACCCAGTACTTC.

The chain uses TRBV15 and TRBJ2-3, with D perhaps TRBD1 or TRBD2 (5 bases each). Germline V gives CDR1 LNHNV, CDR2 YYDKDF (reference sequence). The CDR3 has 16 residues. V was pared by 5 bases and J by 1 base, with 16 bases between. The CDR3 sequence is CATSRGGHGGTDTQYF. CDR3 coding DNA: TGTGCCACCAGCCGGGGCGGGCACGGGGGCACAGATACGCAGTATTTT.

This clone was seen a handful of times. The chain has TRBV11-3 and TRBJ2-7; D is uncertain. The CDR3 has 14 residues. Germline V gene data show CDR1 as SGHNT and CDR2 as YENEEA. Between the trimmed V and J ends, which lost 1 base and 0 bases, there was a span of 7 bases. The CDR3 loop reads CASSLGDGSYEQYF. CDR3 nucleotides: TGTGCCAGCAGCTTAGGAGACGGCTCCTACGAGCAGTACTTC.

The rearrangement uses TRBV6-9 and TRBJ2-1; D is undetermined. Germline lookup yields CDR1 MNHGY and CDR2 SVAAGI. V shed 6 bases and J shed 9 bases, with 15 bases lying between them. The CDR3 spans 13 residues. The CDR3 loop reads CASSPPTRSEQFF. The CDR3 DNA follows: TGTGCCAGCAGCCCCCCGACTCGTAGTGAGCAGTTCTTC.

Remarks on this clone: A read error may produce the germline difference seen at one junction end. The chain employs TRBV7-7 and TRBJ2-5; D remains unclear. Germline CDR1 SSHAT, CDR2 FNYEAQ (reference sequence). This CDR3 is built from 13 residues. CDR3 sequence: CASTTGPQETQYF. The CDR3 nucleotides read TGTGCTAGCACTACCGGGCCCCAAGAGACCCAGTACTTC. Filled out from reference TRBV7-7 and TRBJ2-5, the complete variable domain reads GAGVSQSPRYKVTKRGQDVTLRCDPISSHATLYWYQQALGQGPEFLTYFNYEAQPDKSGLPSDRFSAERPEGSISTLTIQRTEQRDSAMYRCASTTGPQETQYFGPGTRLLVL.

The V gene is TRBV18, the J gene TRBJ1-5; D call uncertain. V was trimmed by 2 bases and J by 2 bases, leaving 4 bases between them. CDR3 length: 13 residues. Germline lookup yields CDR1 KGHSH and CDR2 LQKENI. The CDR3 protein is CASSPGGNQPQHF. The DNA for the CDR3 is TGTGCCAGCTCACCAGGAGGCAATCAGCCCCAGCATTTT. The whole variable domain, remainder taken from reference TRBV18 and TRBJ1-5, is NAGVMQNPRHLVRRRGQEARLRCSPMKGHSHVYWYRQLPEEGLKFMVYLQKENIIDESGMPKERFSAEFPKEGPSILRIQQVVRGDSAAYFCASSPGGNQPQHFGDGTRLSIL.

The chain combines TRBV6-1 with TRBJ1-5; 9 positions agree with TRBD1. With 4 bases clipped from V and 0 bases from J, the junction kept 7 bases outside the gene matches. Germline CDR1 and CDR2: MNHNS and SASEGT. The CDR3 length is 17 residues. For the CDR3, the DNA is TGTGCCAGCAGTGTGACAGGGGGATGGAATAGCAATCAGCCCCAGCATTTT. The encoded protein is CASSVTGGWNSNQPQHF.

This clone appeared a few times. J is TRBJ1-1 and V is TRBV18, with D hard to call. The V gene's germline CDR1 is KGHSH and CDR2 LQKENI. The ends were cut back, 3 bases at V and 1 base at J, with 6 bases in the middle. The CDR3 is made up of 13 amino acids. CDR3 protein: CASSPPGNTEAFF. The CDR3 DNA is TGTGCCAGCTCACCTCCAGGGAACACTGAAGCTTTCTTT. Full variable domain (remainder filled in from reference TRBV18 and TRBJ1-1): NAGVMQNPRHLVRRRGQEARLRCSPMKGHSHVYWYRQLPEEGLKFMVYLQKENIIDESGMPKERFSAEFPKEGPSILRIQQVVRGDSAAYFCASSPPGNTEAFFGQGTRLTVV.

This clone was seen a few times. The CDR3 reads CAISESRRASGADEQYF. As DNA, the CDR3 is TGTGCCATCAGTGAGTCAAGAAGGGCTAGCGGGGCCGACGAGCAGTACTTC. The chain joins TRBV10-3 to TRBJ2-7; 9 nucleotides line up with TRBD2. Trimming cost V 0 bases and J 5 bases; bases outside gene matches: 11. The CDR3 extends over 17 amino acids. Germline CDR1 is ENHRY and CDR2 is SYGVKD.

The chain links TRBV7-9 to TRBJ2-5, with D maybe TRBD1 (5 bases). Between the trimmed V and J ends, which lost 3 bases and 2 bases, there was a span of 16 bases. The length of the CDR3 is 16 residues. The germline V gene encodes CDR1 SEHNR and CDR2 FQNEAQ (reference sequence). The CDR3, as DNA: TGTGCCAGCAGCTTGGCTCGACAGAGTTCACAAGAGACCCAGTACTTC. Translation gives CASSLARQSSQETQYF.

The V and J genes are TRBV4-1 and TRBJ2-7, with TRBD1 matching over 12 bases. CDR1 and CDR2 (germline): MGHRA, YSYEKL. With V trimmed by 3 bases and J by 7 bases, 10 bases remained unmatched. The CDR3 totals 16 residues. The CDR3 region is CASSQGVGQGALEQYF. The CDR3 DNA sequence: TGCGCCAGCAGCCAGGGAGTGGGACAGGGGGCGCTTGAGCAGTACTTC.

This clone was seen only once. The chain is built from TRBV6-6 and TRBJ1-2; possibly TRBD1 for D (5 bases). There are 14 residues in the CDR3. Germline V gene sequence: CDR1 MNHNY, CDR2 SVGAGI (reference sequence). The germline V and J ends were trimmed by 6 bases and 0 bases, with 11 bases remaining between them. The CDR3 DNA is TGTGCCAGCAGCCGGGGGTTTGCTAACTATGGCTACACCTTC. Protein sequence: CASSRGFANYGYTF.

The chain links TRBV2 to TRBJ1-5; possibly TRBD1 for D (6 bases). V was pared by 3 bases and J by 3 bases, with 15 bases between. Germline lookup yields CDR1 SNHLY and CDR2 FYNNEI. The CDR3 length is 16 residues. The CDR3 loop is CASSDGGAGVNQPQHF. Here the CDR3 DNA reads TGTGCCAGCAGTGATGGGGGGGCTGGGGTCAATCAGCCCCAGCATTTT.

This clone was found a few times. CDR3 sequence (DNA): TGTGCCAGCAGCTTAGGGTCAAGCAATACGCAGTATTTT. Protein: CASSLGSSNTQYF. The V gene is TRBV11-2, the J gene TRBJ2-3; D not certain. The germline V gene has CDR1 SGHAT and CDR2 FQNNGV. V lost 1 base and J 7 bases, leaving 9 bases between the germline ends. This CDR3 has 13 amino acids. Combining the CDR3 with reference TRBV11-2 and TRBJ2-3 gives the whole variable domain EAGVAQSPRYKIIEKRQSVAFWCNPISGHATLYWYQQILGQGPKLLIQFQNNGVVDDSQLPKDRFSAERLKGVDSTLKIQPAKLEDSAVYLCASSLGSSNTQYFGPGTRLTVL.

The chain is built from TRBV6-1 and TRBJ1-2; tentative D call: TRBD1 (6 bases). This CDR3 spans 15 amino acids. Trimming took off 4 bases at V and 4 bases at J, with 16 bases between the two ends. The germline CDR1 and CDR2 sequences are MNHNS and SASEGT. The DNA of the CDR3 is TGTGCCAGCAGTGGGGAGCAGGGGATGGCCTATGGCTACACCTTC. It is translated as CASSGEQGMAYGYTF.

The rearrangement joins TRBV9 to TRBJ2-3, with D maybe TRBD1 (5 bases). CDR1 SGDLS and CDR2 YYNGEE come from the germline V gene. Trimming removed 3 bases at V and 2 bases at J, with 7 bases between. This CDR3 has 13 residues. The CDR3 region is CASSGQITDTQYF. CDR3 nucleotide sequence: TGTGCCAGCAGCGGACAGATCACAGATACGCAGTATTTT.

This clone came up a few times. This rearrangement joins TRBV7-9 to TRBJ2-7, with unresolved D. Germline CDR1 reads SEHNR; CDR2 reads FQNEAQ (reference sequence). The length of the CDR3 is 13 residues. The V gene lost 2 bases and the J gene lost 0 bases, with 5 bases spanning the gap. As DNA, the CDR3 is TGTGCCAGCAGCTTAACGGACTCCTACGAGCAGTACTTC. Protein sequence: CASSLTDSYEQYF. The full variable domain, completed using reference TRBV7-9 and TRBJ2-7, is DTGVSQNPRHKITKRGQNVTFRCDPISEHNRLYWYRQTLGQGPEFLTYFQNEAQLEKSRLLSDRFSAERPKGSFSTLEIQRTEQGDSAMYLCASSLTDSYEQYFGPGTRLTVT.

This clone was seen only once. CDR3 residues: CASSLYRATQYF. The CDR3 region has the DNA TGTGCCAGCAGCTTATATCGTGCGACCCAGTACTTC. This chain joins TRBV5-8 and TRBJ2-5; D gene uncertain. The germline V gene encodes CDR1 SGHTS and CDR2 YDEGEE. V lost 2 bases to trimming and J lost 7 bases, with 9 bases between them. This CDR3 contains 12 residues.

V usage is TRBV5-1 and J usage is TRBJ2-5, with no clear D. Trimming cost V 0 bases and J 3 bases, with 9 bases left between them. Germline V lookup: CDR1 SGHRS, CDR2 YFSETQ. CDR3 length equals 14 residues. The CDR3 is CASSLGGREETQYF. In nucleotides, the CDR3 is TGCGCCAGCAGCTTGGGCGGAAGGGAAGAGACCCAGTACTTC.

The chain couples TRBV6-5 to TRBJ2-1; TRBD2 might be the D (5 bases). This CDR3 comprises 12 residues. Germline CDR1 is MNHEY and CDR2 is SVGAGI. V shed 6 bases and J shed 7 bases, with 10 bases lying between them. The CDR3 loop reads CASRSTRNEQFF. The CDR3 bases are TGTGCCAGCAGGTCTACTAGGAATGAGCAGTTCTTC.

This clone was seen a handful of times. The CDR3 DNA reads TGCGCCAGCAGCTTGAGTGGGTCGGGGTACAATGAGCAGTTCTTC. This translates into CASSLSGSGYNEQFF. The chain has TRBV5-1 and TRBJ2-1; TRBD2 is a possible D gene (5 bases). Deletions cut 1 base from V and 4 bases from J, with 12 bases between. Germline V gene lookup returns CDR1 SGHRS and CDR2 YFSETQ. The CDR3 length is 15 residues.

This clone was seen more than once but under ten times. The chain links TRBV18 to TRBJ2-5; TRBD1 or TRBD2 may be the D gene (5 bases each). V lost 4 bases and J 4 bases, leaving 16 bases between the germline ends. CDR3 length: 15 amino acids. CDR1 KGHSH and CDR2 LQKENI come from the germline V gene. In DNA, the CDR3 is TGTGCCAGCTCACTCAGGGACCAGTCCGTAGAGACCCAGTACTTC. Translated, it gives CASSLRDQSVETQYF. Filled out from reference TRBV18 and TRBJ2-5, the complete variable domain reads NAGVMQNPRHLVRRRGQEARLRCSPMKGHSHVYWYRQLPEEGLKFMVYLQKENIIDESGMPKERFSAEFPKEGPSILRIQQVVRGDSAAYFCASSLRDQSVETQYFGPGTRLLVL.

This clone is medium-sized in the sample. The chain has TRBV19 and TRBJ1-2; the D gene is possibly TRBD1 (5 bases). Germline CDR1 reads LNHDA; CDR2 reads SQIVND (reference sequence). With 9 bases removed from V and 3 bases from J, the gap between germline ends came to 17 bases. The CDR3 sequence is 14 residues long. CDR3 protein: CASLRGAGDYGYTF. The DNA for the CDR3 is TGTGCCAGCCTCCGAGGGGCGGGTGACTATGGCTACACCTTC. The full variable domain, completed using reference TRBV19 and TRBJ1-2, is DGGITQSPKYLFRKEGQNVTLSCEQNLNHDAMYWYRQDPGQGLRLIYYSQIVNDFQKGDIAEGYSVSREKKESFPLTVTSAQKNPTAFYLCASLRGAGDYGYTFGSGTRLTVV.

This clone is large by share. The chain couples TRBV13 to TRBJ2-7; D call uncertain. V gave up 4 bases and J gave up 4 bases, with 14 bases separating them. Germline CDR1 reads PRHDT; CDR2 reads FYEKMQ (reference sequence). The length of the CDR3 is 14 residues. The CDR3 bases are TGTGCCAGCAGCTCTCCTAACTCCGGGTACGAGCAGTACTTC. This gives the protein CASSSPNSGYEQYF.